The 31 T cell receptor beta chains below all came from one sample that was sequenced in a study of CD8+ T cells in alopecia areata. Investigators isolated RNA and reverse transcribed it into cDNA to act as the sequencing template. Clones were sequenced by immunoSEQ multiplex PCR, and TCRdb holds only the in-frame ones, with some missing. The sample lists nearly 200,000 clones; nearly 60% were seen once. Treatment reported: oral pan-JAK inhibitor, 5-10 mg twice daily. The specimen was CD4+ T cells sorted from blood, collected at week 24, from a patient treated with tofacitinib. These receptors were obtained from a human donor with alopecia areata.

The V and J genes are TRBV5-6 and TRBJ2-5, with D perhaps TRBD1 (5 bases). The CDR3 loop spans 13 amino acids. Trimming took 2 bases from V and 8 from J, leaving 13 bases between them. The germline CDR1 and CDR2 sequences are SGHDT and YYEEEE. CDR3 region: CASSFTGSATQYF. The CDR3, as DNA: TGTGCCAGCAGCTTCACAGGATCTGCTACCCAGTACTTC.

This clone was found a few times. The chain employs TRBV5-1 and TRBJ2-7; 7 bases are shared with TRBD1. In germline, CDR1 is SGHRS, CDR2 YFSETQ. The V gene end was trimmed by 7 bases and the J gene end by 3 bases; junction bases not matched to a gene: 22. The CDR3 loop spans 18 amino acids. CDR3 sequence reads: CASQVRTGQASKVYEQYF. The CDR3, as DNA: TGCGCCAGCCAGGTCAGGACTGGACAGGCTAGTAAGGTCTACGAGCAGTACTTC. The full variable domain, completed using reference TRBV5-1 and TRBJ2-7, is KAGVTQTPRYLIKTRGQQVTLSCSPISGHRSVSWYQQTPGQGLQFLFEYFSETQRNKGNFPGRFSGRQFSNSRSEMNVSTLELGDSALYLCASQVRTGQASKVYEQYFGPGTRLTVT.

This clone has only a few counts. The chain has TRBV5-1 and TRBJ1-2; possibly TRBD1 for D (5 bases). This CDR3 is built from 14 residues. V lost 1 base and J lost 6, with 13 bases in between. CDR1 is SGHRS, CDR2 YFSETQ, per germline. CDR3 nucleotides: TGCGCCAGCAGCTTGCAAACAGGACCTGATGGCTACACCTTC. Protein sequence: CASSLQTGPDGYTF.

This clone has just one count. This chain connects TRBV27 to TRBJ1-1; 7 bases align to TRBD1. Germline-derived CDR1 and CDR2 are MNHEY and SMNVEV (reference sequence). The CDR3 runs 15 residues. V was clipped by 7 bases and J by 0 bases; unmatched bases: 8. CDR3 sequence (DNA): TGTGCCAGCAAGAGGGGGCCTAACATGAACACTGAAGCTTTCTTT. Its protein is CASKRGPNMNTEAFF.

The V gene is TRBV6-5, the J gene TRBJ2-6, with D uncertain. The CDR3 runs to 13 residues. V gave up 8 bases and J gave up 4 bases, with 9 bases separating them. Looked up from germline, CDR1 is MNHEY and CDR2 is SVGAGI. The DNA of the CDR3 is TGTGCCAGCCGGTCTGCCGGGGCCAACGTCCTGACTTTC. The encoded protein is CASRSAGANVLTF.

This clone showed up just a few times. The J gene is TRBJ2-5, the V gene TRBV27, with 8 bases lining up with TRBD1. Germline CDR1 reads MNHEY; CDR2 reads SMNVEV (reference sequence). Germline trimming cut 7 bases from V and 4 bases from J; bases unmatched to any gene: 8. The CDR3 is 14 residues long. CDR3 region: CASKGQGAAETQYF. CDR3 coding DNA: TGTGCCAGCAAAGGGCAGGGGGCCGCAGAGACCCAGTACTTC.

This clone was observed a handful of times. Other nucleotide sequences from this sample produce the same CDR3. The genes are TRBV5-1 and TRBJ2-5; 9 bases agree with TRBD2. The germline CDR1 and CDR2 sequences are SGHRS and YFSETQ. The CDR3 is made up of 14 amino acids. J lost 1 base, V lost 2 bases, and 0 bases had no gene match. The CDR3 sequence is CASSLAGGQETQYF. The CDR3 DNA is TGCGCCAGCAGCTTAGCGGGGGGCCAAGAGACCCAGTACTTC.

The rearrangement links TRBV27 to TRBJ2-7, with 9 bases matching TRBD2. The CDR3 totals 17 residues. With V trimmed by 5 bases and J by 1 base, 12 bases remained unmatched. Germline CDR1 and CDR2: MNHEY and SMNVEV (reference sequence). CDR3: CASSPAGLREGSYEQYF. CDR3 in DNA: TGTGCCAGCAGTCCCGCAGGTTTGCGGGAGGGGTCCTACGAGCAGTACTTC.

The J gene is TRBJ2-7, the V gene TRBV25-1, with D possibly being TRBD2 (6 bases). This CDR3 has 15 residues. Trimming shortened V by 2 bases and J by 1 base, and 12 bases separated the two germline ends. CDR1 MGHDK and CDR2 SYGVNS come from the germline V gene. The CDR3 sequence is CASSEILGGSYEQYF. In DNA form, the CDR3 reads TGTGCCAGCAGTGAAATACTGGGGGGATCCTACGAGCAGTACTTC.

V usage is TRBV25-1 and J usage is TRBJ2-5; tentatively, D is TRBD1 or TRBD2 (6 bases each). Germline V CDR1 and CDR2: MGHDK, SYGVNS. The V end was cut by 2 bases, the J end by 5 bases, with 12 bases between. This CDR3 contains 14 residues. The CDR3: CASSEVGGRETQYF. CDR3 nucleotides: TGTGCCAGCAGTGAAGTCGGGGGCAGGGAGACCCAGTACTTC.

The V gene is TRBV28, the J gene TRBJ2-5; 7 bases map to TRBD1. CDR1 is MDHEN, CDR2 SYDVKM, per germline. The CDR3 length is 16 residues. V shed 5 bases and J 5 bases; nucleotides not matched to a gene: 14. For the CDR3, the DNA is TGTGCCAGCAGTCCCGAAACCCCGACAGGGACGGAGACCCAGTACTTC. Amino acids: CASSPETPTGTETQYF.

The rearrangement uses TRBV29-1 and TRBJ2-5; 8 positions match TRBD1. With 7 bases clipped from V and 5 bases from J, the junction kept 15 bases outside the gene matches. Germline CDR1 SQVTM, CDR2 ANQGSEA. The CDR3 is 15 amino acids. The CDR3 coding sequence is TGCAGCGCTAGATACGGGACAGGCTCCGGGGAGACCCAGTACTTC. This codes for CSARYGTGSGETQYF.

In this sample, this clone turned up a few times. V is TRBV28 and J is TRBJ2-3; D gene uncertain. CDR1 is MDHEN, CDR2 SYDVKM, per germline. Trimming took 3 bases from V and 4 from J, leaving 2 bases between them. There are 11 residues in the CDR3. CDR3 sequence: CASSFADTQYF. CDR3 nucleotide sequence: TGTGCCAGCAGTTTTGCAGATACGCAGTATTTT.

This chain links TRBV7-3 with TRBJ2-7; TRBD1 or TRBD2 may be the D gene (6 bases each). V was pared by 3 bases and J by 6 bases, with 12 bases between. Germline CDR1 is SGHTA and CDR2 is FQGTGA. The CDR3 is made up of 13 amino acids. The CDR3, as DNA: TGTGCCAGCAGCTTCGGACCGGGGGCCGAGCAGTACTTC. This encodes CASSFGPGAEQYF. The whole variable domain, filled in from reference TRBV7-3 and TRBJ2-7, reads GAGVSQTPSNKVTEKGKYVELRCDPISGHTALYWYRQSLGQGPEFLIYFQGTGAADDSGLPNDRFFAVRPEGSVSTLKIQRTERGDSAVYLCASSFGPGAEQYFGPGTRLTVT.

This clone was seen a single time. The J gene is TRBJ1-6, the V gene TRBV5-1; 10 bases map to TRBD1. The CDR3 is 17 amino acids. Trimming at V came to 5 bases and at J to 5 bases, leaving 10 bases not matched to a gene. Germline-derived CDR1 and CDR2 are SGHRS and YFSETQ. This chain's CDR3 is CASSQTGTGVNNSPLHF. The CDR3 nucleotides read TGCGCCAGCAGTCAGACCGGGACAGGGGTGAATAATTCACCCCTCCACTTT. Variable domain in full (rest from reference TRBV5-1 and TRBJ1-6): KAGVTQTPRYLIKTRGQQVTLSCSPISGHRSVSWYQQTPGQGLQFLFEYFSETQRNKGNFPGRFSGRQFSNSRSEMNVSTLELGDSALYLCASSQTGTGVNNSPLHFGNGTRLTVT.

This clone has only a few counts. CDR3 sequence (DNA): TGCAGCACCAATATGAGGGGCGAGACCCAGTACTTC. Encoded protein: CSTNMRGETQYF. The chain combines TRBV29-1 with TRBJ2-5; either TRBD1 or TRBD2 may supply D (5 bases each). The CDR3 length is 12 residues. The ends were cut back, 8 bases at V and 5 bases at J, with 15 bases in the middle. CDR1 and CDR2 from the germline V gene are SQVTM and ANQGSEA. Looking up the rest from reference TRBV29-1 and TRBJ2-5 gives the full variable domain: SAVISQKPSRDICQRGTSLTIQCQVDSQVTMMFWYRQQPGQSLTLIATANQGSEATYESGFVIDKFPISRPNLTFSTLTVSNMSPEDSSIYLCSTNMRGETQYFGPGTRLLVL.

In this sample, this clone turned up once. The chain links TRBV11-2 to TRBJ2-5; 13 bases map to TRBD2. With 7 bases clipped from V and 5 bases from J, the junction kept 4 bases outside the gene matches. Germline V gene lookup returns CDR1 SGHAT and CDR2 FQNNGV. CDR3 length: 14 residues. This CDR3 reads CASTTTSGGETQYF. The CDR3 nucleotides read TGTGCCAGCACCACGACTAGCGGGGGGGAGACCCAGTACTTC.

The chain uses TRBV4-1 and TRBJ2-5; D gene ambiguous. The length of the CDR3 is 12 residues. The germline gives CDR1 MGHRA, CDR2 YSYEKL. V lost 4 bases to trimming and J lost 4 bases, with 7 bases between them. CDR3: CASSRHGETQYF. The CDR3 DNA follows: TGCGCCAGCAGCCGTCATGGAGAGACCCAGTACTTC.

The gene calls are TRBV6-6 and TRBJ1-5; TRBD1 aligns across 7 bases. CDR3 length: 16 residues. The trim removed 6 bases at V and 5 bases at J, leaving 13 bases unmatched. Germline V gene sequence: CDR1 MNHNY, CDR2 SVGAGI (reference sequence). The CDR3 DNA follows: TGTGCCAGCAGGGGGAGACAGGGTGGAACAGATCAGCCCCAGCATTTT. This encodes CASRGRQGGTDQPQHF.

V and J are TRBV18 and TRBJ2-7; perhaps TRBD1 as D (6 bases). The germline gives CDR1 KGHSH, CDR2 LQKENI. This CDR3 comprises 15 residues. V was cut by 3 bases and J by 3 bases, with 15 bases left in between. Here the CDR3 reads CASSPSSTGNYEQYF. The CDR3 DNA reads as TGTGCCAGCTCACCCTCCTCAACAGGGAACTACGAGCAGTACTTC.

CDR3 nucleotides: TGTGCCACCGGTTTAAGGGGAGGCGCCAATGAGCAGTTCTTC. The encoded protein is CATGLRGGANEQFF. The chain uses TRBV7-3 and TRBJ2-1; maybe TRBD2 (6 bases). Germline-derived CDR1 and CDR2 are SGHTA and FQGTGA. This CDR3 spans 14 amino acids. Trimming pared 10 bases from V and 6 bases from J, leaving 19 bases between.

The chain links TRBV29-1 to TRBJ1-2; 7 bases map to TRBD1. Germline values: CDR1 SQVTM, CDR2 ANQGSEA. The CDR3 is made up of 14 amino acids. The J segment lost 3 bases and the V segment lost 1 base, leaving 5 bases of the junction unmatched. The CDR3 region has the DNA TGCAGCGTTGAAGTTACCACAGGGGACTATGGCTACACCTTC. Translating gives CSVEVTTGDYGYTF.

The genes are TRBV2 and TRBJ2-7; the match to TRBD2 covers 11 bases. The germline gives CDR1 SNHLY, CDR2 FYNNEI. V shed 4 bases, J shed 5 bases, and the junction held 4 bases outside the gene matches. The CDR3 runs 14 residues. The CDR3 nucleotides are TGTGCCAGCAGTGGACTGACTAGCGGGAACGAGCAGTACTTC. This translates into CASSGLTSGNEQYF. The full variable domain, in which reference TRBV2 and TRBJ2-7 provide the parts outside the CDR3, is EPEVTQTPSHQVTQMGQEVILRCVPISNHLYFYWYRQILGQKVEFLVSFYNNEISEKSEIFDDQFSVERPDGSNFTLKIRSTKLEDSAMYFCASSGLTSGNEQYFGPGTRLTVT.

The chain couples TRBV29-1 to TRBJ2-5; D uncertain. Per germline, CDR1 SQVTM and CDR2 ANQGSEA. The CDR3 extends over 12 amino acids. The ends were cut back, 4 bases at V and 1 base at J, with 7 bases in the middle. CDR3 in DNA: TGCAGCGTTGGTCTCTCCCAAGAGACCCAGTACTTC. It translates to CSVGLSQETQYF.

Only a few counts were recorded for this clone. CDR3 DNA: TGTGCCAGCAGTTTTGGACAGGGCTCCTACGAGCAGTACTTC. Protein sequence: CASSFGQGSYEQYF. This chain uses TRBV27 with TRBJ2-7; 8 nucleotides agree with TRBD1. With V trimmed by 3 bases and J by 0 bases, 1 base remained unmatched. CDR1 and CDR2 from the germline V gene are MNHEY and SMNVEV (reference sequence). There are 14 residues in the CDR3.

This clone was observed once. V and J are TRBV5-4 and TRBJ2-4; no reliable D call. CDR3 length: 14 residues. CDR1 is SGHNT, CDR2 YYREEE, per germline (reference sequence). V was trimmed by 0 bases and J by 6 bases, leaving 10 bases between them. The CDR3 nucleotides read TGTGCCAGCAGCTTGGATAGGGCCGCAAACATTCAGTACTTC. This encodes CASSLDRAANIQYF.

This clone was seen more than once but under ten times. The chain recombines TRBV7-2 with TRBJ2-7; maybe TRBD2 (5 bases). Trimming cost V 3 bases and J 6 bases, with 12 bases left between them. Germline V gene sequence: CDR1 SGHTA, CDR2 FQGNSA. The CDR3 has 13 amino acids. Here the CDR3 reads CASSFGWESEQYF. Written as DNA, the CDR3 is TGTGCCAGCAGCTTCGGATGGGAGAGCGAGCAGTACTTC.

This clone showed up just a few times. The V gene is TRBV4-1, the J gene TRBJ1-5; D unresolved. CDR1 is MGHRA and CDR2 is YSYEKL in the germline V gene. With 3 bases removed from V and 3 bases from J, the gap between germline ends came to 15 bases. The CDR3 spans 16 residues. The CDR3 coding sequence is TGCGCCAGCAGCCACGCGGCCGGACTCGCCAATCAGCCCCAGCATTTT. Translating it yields CASSHAAGLANQPQHF.

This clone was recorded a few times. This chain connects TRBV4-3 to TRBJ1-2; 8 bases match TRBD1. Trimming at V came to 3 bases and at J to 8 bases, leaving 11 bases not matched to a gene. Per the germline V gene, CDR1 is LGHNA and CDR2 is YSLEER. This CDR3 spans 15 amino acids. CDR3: CASSQINPQGEGYTF. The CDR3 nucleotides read TGCGCCAGCAGCCAGATCAACCCACAGGGGGAAGGCTACACCTTC.

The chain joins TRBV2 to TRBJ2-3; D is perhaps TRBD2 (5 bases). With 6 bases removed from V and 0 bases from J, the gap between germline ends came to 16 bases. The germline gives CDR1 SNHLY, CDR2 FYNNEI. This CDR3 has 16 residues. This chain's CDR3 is CASRIRGADSTDTQYF. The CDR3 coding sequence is TGTGCCAGCAGGATCCGGGGAGCGGATAGCACAGATACGCAGTATTTT.

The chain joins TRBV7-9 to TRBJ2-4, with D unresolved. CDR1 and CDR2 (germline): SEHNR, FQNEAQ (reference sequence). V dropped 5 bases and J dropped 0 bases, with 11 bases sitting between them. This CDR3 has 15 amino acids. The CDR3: CASSPRGLAKNIQYF. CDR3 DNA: TGTGCCAGCAGCCCCAGAGGCTTAGCCAAAAACATTCAGTACTTC.